This is a list of T cell receptor beta chains from one sample in a study of blood T cells in healthy people across ages. MiXCR was run by TCRdb on the 5' RACE reads, yielding one entry per CDR3 protein. The data show over 1,500,000 distinct CDR3 sequences, with around half seen just once and roughly 2% held by the top ten. The sample comprised blood. Every receptor here comes from a middle-aged woman in good health. Each CDR3 is given with its conserved first and last residue. D genes are given only for firm matches. A row's size may be missing; if present it is once, few, many or a size class.

v_gene	j_gene	abundance	d_gene	CDR3nt	CDR3aa
TRBV6-6	TRBJ2-7	-	TRBD2	TGTGCCAGCAGTTACTCATCCAGCGGGGTCTACGAGCAGTACTTC	CASSYSSSGVYEQYF
TRBV5-1	TRBJ2-3	-	TRBD1	TGCGCCAGCAGCACAGGGACAGCCCGGCAGTATTTT	CASSTGTARQYF
TRBV10-2	TRBJ1-5	once	-	TGCGCCAGCAGTGACCTCCAGATGGGGACCCAGCATTTT	CASSDLQMGTQHF
TRBV27	TRBJ2-7	-	-	TGTGCCAGCAGTTCCGCTGCCGAGCAGTACTTC	CASSSAAEQYF
TRBV10-3	TRBJ1-2	few	TRBD1	TGTGCCATCAGACTGGACAGGGACGACTATGGCTACACCTTC	CAIRLDRDDYGYTF
TRBV24-1	TRBJ1-1	-	-	TGTGCCACCAGTGACCCCTTAGGGGGTACTGAAGCTTTCTTT	CATSDPLGGTEAFF
TRBV29-1	TRBJ2-7	-	TRBD2	TGCAGCGCCTCGCGGGGGGTTTCACCCTACGAGCAGTACTTC	CSASRGVSPYEQYF
TRBV18	TRBJ2-3	few	-	TGTGCCAGCTCACCACCGCCACCCACAGATACGCAGTATTTT	CASSPPPPTDTQYF
TRBV7-2	TRBJ2-7	-	TRBD2	TGTGCCAGCAGCTTAGCGTTGCGGGGGGGCCTTGGGGATGAGCAGTACTTC	CASSLALRGGLGDEQYF
TRBV20-1	TRBJ2-3	-	TRBD2	TGCAGTGCTAGAGTAGGACTAGGAGGTACGCAGTATTTT	CSARVGLGGTQYF
TRBV7-9	TRBJ1-2	few	-	TGTGCCAGCAGCCCCCCCGCGGCTAATGGCTACACCTTC	CASSPPAANGYTF
TRBV13	TRBJ2-3	few	TRBD2	TGTGCCAGCAGCTTAGGCCTCGGGGGGTCGCCAGATACGCAGTATTTT	CASSLGLGGSPDTQYF
TRBV6-1	TRBJ2-7	few	-	TGTGCCAGCAGTATAGCGACCGCGGTGAGCGAGCAGTACTTC	CASSIATAVSEQYF
TRBV6-5	TRBJ2-7	few	TRBD1	TGTGCCAGCAGTTACTCTGGACAGGCGCGCGAGCAGTACTTC	CASSYSGQAREQYF
TRBV5-1	TRBJ1-1	-	-	TGCGCCAGCAGCCCCGACAGGAGTAACATGAACACTGAAGCTTTCTTT	CASSPDRSNMNTEAFF
TRBV15	TRBJ1-4	-	TRBD1	TGTGCCACCTCCGACAGGGAGAGGGAAAAACTGTTTTTT	CATSDREREKLFF
TRBV20-1	TRBJ1-5	-	-	TGCAGTGCTAGAGATTTGGGGACATCAGCTCAGCCCCAGCATTTT	CSARDLGTSAQPQHF
TRBV11-1	TRBJ1-1	-	TRBD1	TGTGCCAGCAGCTTTTCCCAGGGGGCAGGAACTGAAGCTTTCTTT	CASSFSQGAGTEAFF
TRBV6-2/TRBV6-3	TRBJ1-1	-	-	TGTGCCAGCAGTTACGAGGTGCTTAACACTGAAGCTTTCTTT	CASSYEVLNTEAFF
TRBV6-5	TRBJ1-6	-	-	TGTGCCAGCAGTTACTCGAGGAGGTCAGGAGTCTCCTATAATTCACCCCTCCACTTT	CASSYSRRSGVSYNSPLHF
TRBV20-1	TRBJ2-5	-	-	TGCAGTGCCGAAACCTTTAGCGAGACCCAGTACTTC	CSAETFSETQYF
TRBV7-2	TRBJ2-1	-	-	TGTGCCAGCAGATGGATCGGGACAAAGGGCGATGAGCAGTTCTTC	CASRWIGTKGDEQFF
TRBV7-2	TRBJ1-2	few	-	TGTGCCAGCAGCTTAGAAAGACAGAGATATGGCTACACCTTC	CASSLERQRYGYTF
TRBV19	TRBJ2-7	-	TRBD2	TGTGCCAGTAGTTCAGCCGGGACTAGCGGAACCTACGAGCAGTACTTC	CASSSAGTSGTYEQYF
TRBV9	TRBJ2-1	few	-	TGTGCCAGCAGCGTAACGGATGGCTGGCCCAGGGGTGAGCAGTTCTTC	CASSVTDGWPRGEQFF
TRBV9	TRBJ2-5	-	TRBD2	TGTGCCAGCAGCACAAACTTAGCGGGGACGCAAGAGACCCAGTACTTC	CASSTNLAGTQETQYF
TRBV4-1	TRBJ2-3	-	-	TGCGCCAGCAGCAGCACGACGTTCACAGATACGCAGTATTTT	CASSSTTFTDTQYF
TRBV9	TRBJ1-2	few	-	TGTGCCAGCAGCCCAACCCCCACAGGGTTACATGGCTACACCTTC	CASSPTPTGLHGYTF
TRBV6-4	TRBJ2-1	few	TRBD2	TGTGCCAGCAGTGACGCGACTAGCGGGGGGAATGAGCAGTTCTTC	CASSDATSGGNEQFF
TRBV4-3	TRBJ2-7	-	TRBD2	TGCGCCAGCAGCCAAACCCGGACTAGCGAGTCCTACGAGCAGTACTTC	CASSQTRTSESYEQYF